These T cell receptor beta chains were read from a single sample in a study of blood T cell repertoires in COVID-19. Method: immunoSEQ multiplex PCR; TCRdb's copy keeps in-frame clones and lacks some. The repertoire includes 81,000 or so clones, over 75% of them detected once, and approximately 13% sits in the top ten. Material for sequencing was peripheral blood. The receptors come from a human donor in a cohort sampled during active COVID-19. Both conserved end residues are part of each CDR3. Each record gives: J gene, V gene, clone size, CDR3 length, D gene, CDR3 DNA, CDR3 protein. D genes are given only for firm matches. The size of a clone is reported for some rows only, either as once, few or many, or as a class for expanded clones.

j_gene: TRBJ2-2
v_gene: TRBV7-8
abundance: NA
len: 14
d_gene: TRBD1
CDR3nt: TGTGCCAGCAGCTGGGGGACAGACACCGGGGAGCTGTTTTTT
CDR3aa: CASSWGTDTGELFF

j_gene: TRBJ1-2
v_gene: TRBV2
abundance: NA
len: 12
d_gene: NA
CDR3nt: TGTGCCAGCACTCTCAACACCTATGGCTACACCTTC
CDR3aa: CASTLNTYGYTF

j_gene: TRBJ2-5
v_gene: TRBV27
abundance: once
len: 15
d_gene: TRBD2
CDR3nt: TGTGCCAGCAGTCCCCTAGCGGGGGGGCAAGAGACCCAGTACTTC
CDR3aa: CASSPLAGGQETQYF

j_gene: TRBJ1-1
v_gene: TRBV27
abundance: once
len: 14
d_gene: NA
CDR3nt: TGTGCCAGCAGTTTACCAGGCATGAACACTGAAGCTTTCTTT
CDR3aa: CASSLPGMNTEAFF

j_gene: TRBJ2-1
v_gene: TRBV11-2
abundance: NA
len: 11
d_gene: NA
CDR3nt: TGTGCCAGCAGCTTAGGGCCACAGCAGTTCTTC
CDR3aa: CASSLGPQQFF

j_gene: TRBJ1-6
v_gene: TRBV10-3
abundance: NA
len: 12
d_gene: NA
CDR3nt: TGTGCCATCAGTGAGTCAGCTACACCCCTCCACTTT
CDR3aa: CAISESATPLHF

j_gene: TRBJ2-1
v_gene: TRBV5-6
abundance: NA
len: 16
d_gene: NA
CDR3nt: TGTGCCAGCAGCCCGGGACCAGGGAGGATACTCAATGAGCAGTTCTTC
CDR3aa: CASSPGPGRILNEQFF

j_gene: TRBJ2-5
v_gene: TRBV18
abundance: NA
len: 13
d_gene: NA
CDR3nt: TGTGCCAGCTCACTCCAGGGACTAGAGACCCAGTACTTC
CDR3aa: CASSLQGLETQYF

j_gene: TRBJ2-7
v_gene: TRBV7-2
abundance: NA
len: 15
d_gene: TRBD1
CDR3nt: TGTGCCAGCAGCTTCGGGACAGGCCTTGGATACGAGCAGTACTTC
CDR3aa: CASSFGTGLGYEQYF

j_gene: TRBJ1-5
v_gene: TRBV14
abundance: few
len: 15
d_gene: TRBD1
CDR3nt: TGTGCCAGCAGCCAAGAAGAGGACAGGGATCAGCCCCAGCATTTT
CDR3aa: CASSQEEDRDQPQHF

j_gene: TRBJ2-4
v_gene: TRBV5-1
abundance: NA
len: 14
d_gene: NA
CDR3nt: TGCGCCAGCAGCTTGGCAGAAGCCAAAAACATTCAGTACTTC
CDR3aa: CASSLAEAKNIQYF

j_gene: TRBJ1-4
v_gene: TRBV30
abundance: NA
len: 12
d_gene: NA
CDR3nt: TGTGCCTGGAGTGTACTACGTGAAAAACTGTTTTTT
CDR3aa: CAWSVLREKLFF

j_gene: TRBJ1-6
v_gene: TRBV27
abundance: NA
len: 14
d_gene: NA
CDR3nt: TGTGCCAGCAGTGTACAGGGCATTAATTCACCCCTCCACTTT
CDR3aa: CASSVQGINSPLHF

j_gene: TRBJ2-7
v_gene: TRBV24-1
abundance: NA
len: 13
d_gene: NA
CDR3nt: TGTGCCACCAGTGATCTCGGTGGGACAGAGCAGTACTTC
CDR3aa: CATSDLGGTEQYF

j_gene: TRBJ1-6
v_gene: TRBV19
abundance: few
len: 17
d_gene: TRBD1
CDR3nt: TGTGCCAGTAGTGACCCTGGGACAGCCGGATATAATTCACCCCTCCACTTT
CDR3aa: CASSDPGTAGYNSPLHF

j_gene: TRBJ1-1
v_gene: TRBV11-2
abundance: NA
len: 13
d_gene: NA
CDR3nt: TGTGCCAGCAGCCTACAGGTTTTAGGGGAAGCTTTCTTT
CDR3aa: CASSLQVLGEAFF

j_gene: TRBJ1-2
v_gene: TRBV19
abundance: NA
len: 15
d_gene: NA
CDR3nt: TGTGCCAGTAGTATAAGGCAGGTCGGAAGCTATGGCTACACCTTC
CDR3aa: CASSIRQVGSYGYTF